The 8 T cell receptor beta chains in this list originate from one sample, sequenced in a study of CXCR3-negative and CXCR3-positive naive CD8 T cells. UMI-labeled TRB cDNA libraries were prepared by 5' RACE. TCRdb reprocessed the 5' RACE reads, with one entry per CDR3 protein and no DNA. Here the sample table reports around 140,000 distinct CDR3 sequences. The sequenced sample was naive CXCR3- CD8+ T cells from blood. Noted subset: CD45RO-CCR7+CD27+CD95- naive CD8+ T cells lacking CXCR3 (TNR3-). The receptor source for this set is a human donor in good health. Some clones in this sample may be carry-over from other donors' samples.

The chain couples TRBV3-1 to TRBJ2-1; TCRdb reports TRBD2, a call that lacks DNA to check it against. Germline CDR1 reads LGHDT; CDR2 reads YNNKEL (reference sequence). This CDR3 has 15 residues. The CDR3 region is CASSHSGGVRNEQFF.

V gene TRBV7-6 combines with J gene TRBJ2-5; TCRdb's D call, TRBD1, is unchecked because there is no DNA. The V gene's germline CDR1 is SGHVS and CDR2 FNYEAQ. The CDR3 is 15 residues long. The CDR3 loop is CASSFEGIGEETQYF.

This rearrangement joins TRBV7-9 to TRBJ2-7. This CDR3 is built from 12 residues. Germline-derived CDR1 and CDR2 are SEHNR and FQNEAQ (reference sequence). The CDR3 region is CASSSMSYEQYF.

This chain links TRBV2 with TRBJ2-5. Per germline, CDR1 SNHLY and CDR2 FYNNEI. The CDR3 has 15 residues. The CDR3 protein is CASSEALGGQETQYF.

The chain employs TRBV25-1 and TRBJ2-2; the D gene TCRdb calls, TRBD2, cannot be checked with no DNA. The CDR3 consists of 15 residues. CDR1 is MGHDK and CDR2 is SYGVNS in the germline V gene. The CDR3: CASSPVAAGVGELFF.

The J gene is TRBJ2-3, the V gene TRBV9. CDR1 and CDR2 (germline): SGDLS, YYNGEE. The CDR3 extends over 15 amino acids. The CDR3 loop is CASSAGRRSADTQYF.

V is TRBV28 and J is TRBJ2-7; TCRdb lists TRBD1, though no DNA is available to test this call. CDR1 and CDR2 (germline): MDHEN, SYDVKM. This CDR3 spans 14 amino acids. Here the CDR3 reads CASSATGGGGEQYF.

The chain combines TRBV9 with TRBJ2-6; the TRBD2 assignment by TCRdb is unverifiable without DNA. This CDR3 has 18 residues. Germline CDR1 SGDLS, CDR2 YYNGEE. The CDR3 sequence: CASSVFGRAISGANVLTF.